This TCR beta chain was retrieved from a study of radiotherapy plus CTLA-4 blockade in lung cancer. As for the study in general: Of the patients, 15% to 20% showed objective responses and about 29% attained disease control.

Broader study findings: Reports identified early blood T cell clone dynamics, with interferon-beta, as the best response predictor. After radiotherapy and ipilimumab, tumor-derived clones expanded in peripheral blood.

Profiling relied on immunoSEQ multiplex PCR, and the TCRdb table lists in-frame clones only, not all of them. The sample holds fewer than 40,000 clones, 79% seen once. With ipilimumab providing CTLA-4 blockade, focal radiation was administered to patients who had chemo-refractory metastatic non-small-cell lung cancer. This clone is a singleton in its sample. The antigen remains undetermined. The V segment lost 4 bases and the J segment 0 bases; nucleotides outside the gene matches: 3. CDR1 is SGDLS, CDR2 YYNGEE, per germline. CDR3 length equals 15 residues. Here the sequenced sample was peripheral blood, taken from a patient treated with radiotherapy plus ipilimumab. The TCR sequence derives from a human donor with non-small cell lung cancer that progressed on radiotherapy plus ipilimumab. This rearrangement joins TRBV9 to TRBJ2-1; 8 positions agree with TRBD2. Here the CDR3 reads CASSPGLASYNEQFF. The CDR3 DNA reads as TGTGCCAGCAGCCCTGGACTAGCCTCCTACAATGAGCAGTTCTTC.